The 6 T cell receptor beta chains listed next were all sequenced from one sample in a study of graft-versus-host responses after intestinal transplantation. The repertoire was sequenced with immunoSEQ multiplex PCR; TCRdb's copy has only in-frame clones and lacks some. The repertoire consists of over 90,000 clones, with roughly 89% occurring once and the leading ten covering about 0.18%. Antigens for these TCRs are unknown. The input for sequencing was unstimulated CD4+ T cells sorted from spleen or lymph node cells, taken before transplant. Source of these receptors: a human donor who was the organ donor for an intestinal transplant.

The genes are TRBV5-5 and TRBJ1-6, with TRBD1 matching 8 bases. Germline values: CDR1 SGHKS, CDR2 YYEKEE (reference sequence). This CDR3 comprises 16 residues. V lost 0 bases, J lost 10 bases, and 9 bases stayed unmatched. The CDR3 reads CASSLALDRAFSPLHF. In DNA, the CDR3 is TGTGCCAGCAGCTTGGCCTTGGACAGGGCGTTCTCACCCCTCCACTTT.

This sequence joins TRBV19 and TRBJ1-5; unclear D gene. V lost 6 bases and J lost 2, with 8 bases in between. The CDR3 totals 13 residues. Looked up from germline, CDR1 is LNHDA and CDR2 is SQIVND (reference sequence). In DNA form, the CDR3 reads TGTGCCAGTAGGGTAGAGCGCAATCAGCCCCAGCATTTT. Protein sequence: CASRVERNQPQHF.

The chain uses TRBV9 and TRBJ2-3, with 8 bases matching TRBD2. The V and J ends lost 3 bases and 1 base, in that order; junction bases with no gene match: 4. CDR3 length equals 15 residues. Germline V CDR1 and CDR2: SGDLS, YYNGEE. The CDR3 DNA sequence: TGTGCCAGCAGCGCCGGGGGGGCGGGCACAGATACGCAGTATTTT. The encoded protein is CASSAGGAGTDTQYF. Based on the CDR3 plus reference TRBV9 and TRBJ2-3, the full variable domain is DSGVTQTPKHLITATGQRVTLRCSPRSGDLSVYWYQQSLDQGLQFLIQYYNGEERAKGNILERFSAQQFPDLHSELNLSSLELGDSALYFCASSAGGAGTDTQYFGPGTRLTVL.

About this clone itself: Other nucleotide sequences from this sample produce the same CDR3. V gene TRBV5-1 combines with J gene TRBJ2-2; D remains unclear. The CDR3 runs to 14 residues. V was cut by 4 bases and J by 1 base, with 8 bases left in between. CDR1 and CDR2 from the germline V gene are SGHRS and YFSETQ. The DNA for the CDR3 is TGCGCCAGCAGCCTGACGGGGAACACCGGGGAGCTGTTTTTT. Amino acid sequence: CASSLTGNTGELFF.

The sample holds a few counts of this clone. CDR3 coding DNA: TGCGCCAGCAGTGGGACGGGACAGGAGAACCCAGCGGGTAAGCCCCAGCATTTT. Translation: CASSGTGQENPAGKPQHF. This rearrangement joins TRBV10-1 to TRBJ1-5; TRBD1 matches 8 bases. The CDR3 runs to 18 residues. The germline V gene encodes CDR1 WNHNN and CDR2 SYGVQD (reference sequence). V lost 4 bases to trimming and J lost 8 bases; unmatched junction nucleotides: 19.

The rearrangement links TRBV27 to TRBJ2-6; 8 bases line up with TRBD1. CDR3 length equals 18 residues. Germline V lookup: CDR1 MNHEY, CDR2 SMNVEV (reference sequence). V shed 2 bases and J 2 bases; nucleotides not matched to a gene: 8. The CDR3, as DNA: TGTGCCAGCAGTTTACTCGGACAGGGCTTTGCTGGGGCCAACGTCCTGACTTTC. This codes for CASSLLGQGFAGANVLTF.